These 25 T cell receptor beta chains were all obtained from the same sample, sequenced in a study of cytomegalovirus exposure and HLA in healthy donors. The PCR had 60 Vbeta and 13 Jbeta primers. Measured with immunoSEQ multiplex PCR; TCRdb has only the in-frame clones, and not every one. The sample consists of about 130,000 clones, roughly 74% of them appearing once. Sequencing was done on a sample of PBMCs. Receptors originate from a woman aged 45-59 years in good health and CMV-seropositive.

J is TRBJ1-2 and V is TRBV18, with no clear D. Germline CDR1 KGHSH, CDR2 LQKENI. The CDR3 length is 16 residues. The V end lost 2 bases, the J end lost 0 bases, and 13 bases lay between the germline ends. This CDR3 is CASSPLMAGSNYGYTF. In DNA form, the CDR3 reads TGTGCCAGCTCACCATTGATGGCAGGATCTAACTATGGCTACACCTTC.

This chain links TRBV5-4 with TRBJ1-1; perhaps TRBD1 as D (5 bases). CDR1 SGHNT and CDR2 YYREEE come from the germline V gene (reference sequence). The CDR3 is made up of 15 amino acids. With 5 bases removed from V and 4 bases from J, the gap between germline ends came to 18 bases. The CDR3 bases are TGTGCCAGCAGGCTTGATGGGGCGGGGGGCACTGAAGCTTTCTTT. It yields the protein CASRLDGAGGTEAFF. Variable domain in full (rest from reference TRBV5-4 and TRBJ1-1): ETGVTQSPTHLIKTRGQQVTLRCSSQSGHNTVSWYQQALGQGPQFIFQYYREEENGRGNFPPRFSGLQFPNYSSELNVNALELDDSALYLCASRLDGAGGTEAFFGQGTRLTVV.

This chain joins TRBV5-4 and TRBJ2-2; D is perhaps TRBD1 (6 bases). The CDR3 sequence is 14 residues long. The germline V gene has CDR1 SGHNT and CDR2 YYREEE (reference sequence). Between the trimmed V and J ends, which lost 9 bases and 0 bases, there was a span of 12 bases. CDR3 nucleotides: TGTGCCACCGCCTGGGACACGAACACCGGGGAGCTGTTTTTT. Protein: CATAWDTNTGELFF. Full variable domain (missing parts from reference TRBV5-4 and TRBJ2-2): ETGVTQSPTHLIKTRGQQVTLRCSSQSGHNTVSWYQQALGQGPQFIFQYYREEENGRGNFPPRFSGLQFPNYSSELNVNALELDDSALYLCATAWDTNTGELFFGEGSRLTVL.

There are a few counts of this clone. The chain combines TRBV4-3 with TRBJ2-7, with D perhaps matching TRBD1 (6 bases). V lost 4 bases and J lost 1, with 17 bases in between. Germline values: CDR1 LGHNA, CDR2 YSLEER. This CDR3 region has 16 residues. The CDR3 loop reads CASSRQTTGISYEQYF. CDR3 DNA sequence: TGCGCCAGCAGCCGACAAACCACAGGGATTTCCTACGAGCAGTACTTC.

This CDR3 reads CASSWVGEDTQYF. The CDR3 DNA reads as TGTGCCAGCAGTTGGGTAGGAGAGGATACGCAGTATTTT. This chain joins TRBV6-5 and TRBJ2-3; no reliable D call. CDR1 and CDR2 from the germline V gene are MNHEY and SVGAGI. This CDR3 has 13 residues. V lost 4 bases, J lost 6 bases, and 11 bases lay in between.

The V gene is TRBV12-2, the J gene TRBJ1-2. TRBV12-2 is deemed a pseudogene. CDR3 length: 17 amino acids. CDR3 loop: CASRLVLAPLAHDGYTF. In DNA, the CDR3 is TGTGCAAGTCGCTTAGTGTTGGCACCCTTAGCCCATGATGGCTACACCTTC.

The V call is TRBV4-1, the J call TRBJ2-5; weak D call: TRBD2 (5 bases). Trimming took off 5 bases at V and 1 base at J, with 11 bases between the two ends. This CDR3 comprises 14 residues. Germline CDR1 is MGHRA and CDR2 is YSYEKL. The CDR3 nucleotides are TGCGCCAGCAGCGAGAGACTAACCCAAGAGACCCAGTACTTC. It yields the protein CASSERLTQETQYF.

This chain joins TRBV4-1 and TRBJ1-2; possible D gene TRBD1, 5 bases. CDR1 is MGHRA, CDR2 YSYEKL, per germline. This CDR3 is built from 15 residues. V lost 4 bases and J 5 bases, leaving 17 bases between the germline ends. For the CDR3, the DNA is TGCGCCAGCAGCCCAGCGGAGGGGCGGGAGTATGGCTACACCTTC. Translating gives CASSPAEGREYGYTF.

This chain connects TRBV19 to TRBJ1-6; D unresolved. The length of the CDR3 is 16 residues. Trimming took off 3 bases at V and 0 bases at J, with 9 bases between the two ends. CDR1 and CDR2 from the germline V gene are LNHDA and SQIVND (reference sequence). The CDR3 reads CASSIRSSSYNSPLHF. Written as DNA, the CDR3 is TGTGCCAGTAGTATCCGCTCGAGCTCCTATAATTCACCCCTCCACTTT.

The gene calls are TRBV5-6 and TRBJ1-6; D perhaps matches TRBD1 (6 bases). Between the trimmed V and J ends, which lost 0 bases and 5 bases, there was a span of 15 bases. CDR1 and CDR2 from the germline V gene are SGHDT and YYEEEE. The length of the CDR3 is 17 residues. Written as DNA, the CDR3 is TGTGCCAGCAGCTTGGGGGGCAGGGGCCCTAATAATTCACCCCTCCACTTT. As protein: CASSLGGRGPNNSPLHF.

This chain joins TRBV4-2 and TRBJ1-2, with TRBD1 matching over 8 bases. Germline lookup yields CDR1 LGHNA and CDR2 YNFKEQ. V was clipped by 0 bases and J by 2 bases; unmatched bases: 5. The CDR3 runs 16 residues. The CDR3 sequence is CASSQDTPGGNYGYTF. The DNA of the CDR3 is TGTGCCAGCAGCCAAGATACGCCAGGGGGCAACTATGGCTACACCTTC.

The chain links TRBV7-9 to TRBJ1-2; 7 positions match TRBD1. Per the germline V gene, CDR1 is SEHNR and CDR2 is FQNEAQ (reference sequence). The trim removed 5 bases at V and 8 bases at J, leaving 5 bases unmatched. This CDR3 spans 12 amino acids. CDR3 region: CASSNTGDGYTF. CDR3 in DNA: TGTGCCAGCAGCAACACAGGGGACGGCTACACCTTC.

This clone has a single count. Other nucleotide sequences in the sample specify the same CDR3. The chain couples TRBV7-2 to TRBJ2-3, with D uncertain. CDR3 length equals 11 residues. V shed 4 bases and J shed 5 bases, with 4 bases lying between them. Germline CDR1 is SGHTA and CDR2 is FQGNSA. The CDR3 DNA sequence: TGTGCCAGCAGCTCCTTAGATACGCAGTATTTT. Protein sequence: CASSSLDTQYF.

The rearrangement links TRBV5-1 to TRBJ2-3, with 14 bases that match TRBD2. The CDR3 is 15 residues long. Trimming at V came to 6 bases and at J to 5 bases, leaving 5 bases not matched to a gene. CDR1 and CDR2 (germline): SGHRS, YFSETQ. CDR3 sequence (DNA): TGCGCCAGCAACCCCGGACTAGCGGGGGGAGATACGCAGTATTTT. This sequence encodes CASNPGLAGGDTQYF.

J is TRBJ2-1 and V is TRBV7-9; the match to TRBD2 covers 9 bases. V lost 5 bases to trimming and J lost 8 bases; unmatched junction nucleotides: 10. CDR1 and CDR2 from the germline V gene are SEHNR and FQNEAQ (reference sequence). There are 15 residues in the CDR3. CDR3 region: CASSPGGAGGDEQFF. The CDR3 region has the DNA TGTGCCAGCAGCCCAGGAGGAGCGGGGGGCGATGAGCAGTTCTTC. The full variable domain, in which reference TRBV7-9 and TRBJ2-1 provide the parts outside the CDR3, is DTGVSQNPRHKITKRGQNVTFRCDPISEHNRLYWYRQTLGQGPEFLTYFQNEAQLEKSRLLSDRFSAERPKGSFSTLEIQRTEQGDSAMYLCASSPGGAGGDEQFFGPGTRLTVL.

This chain connects TRBV2 to TRBJ1-5; D is undetermined. The CDR3 covers 13 residues. The germline CDR1 and CDR2 sequences are SNHLY and FYNNEI. The ends were cut back, 6 bases at V and 3 bases at J, with 9 bases in the middle. The CDR3 loop reads CASRRVLNQPQHF. Written as DNA, the CDR3 is TGTGCCAGCAGGCGAGTCCTCAATCAGCCCCAGCATTTT.

V and J are TRBV7-9 and TRBJ2-7, with 8 bases identical to TRBD1. V shed 1 base, J shed 2 bases, and the junction held 16 bases outside the gene matches. Germline CDR1 SEHNR, CDR2 FQNEAQ (reference sequence). The CDR3 is 19 residues long. CDR3 residues: CASSLGGQGRPINAYEQYF. In nucleotides, the CDR3 is TGTGCCAGCAGCTTAGGTGGACAGGGAAGGCCAATAAATGCCTACGAGCAGTACTTC.

The chain uses TRBV2 and TRBJ1-6; no clear D gene. The CDR3 has 14 residues. Germline V gene lookup returns CDR1 SNHLY and CDR2 FYNNEI. The germline V and J ends were trimmed by 6 bases and 8 bases, with 14 bases remaining between them. The CDR3 loop is CASRTGSEDSPLHF. DNA for the CDR3: TGTGCCAGCAGGACCGGGTCCGAGGATTCACCCCTCCACTTT.

This chain connects TRBV7-9 to TRBJ1-2; 9 positions agree with TRBD1. V trimming: 7 bases; J trimming: 7 bases; junction bases outside the gene matches: 10. The CDR3 consists of 14 residues. CDR1 and CDR2 (germline): SEHNR, FQNEAQ (reference sequence). CDR3 nucleotide sequence: TGTGCCAGCACCTACGGGACAGGGCCAACTGGCTACACCTTC. Its translation is CASTYGTGPTGYTF.

In DNA form, the CDR3 reads TGTGCCAGCTCACCGGCAGATAGCAATCAGCCCCAGCATTTT. Protein sequence: CASSPADSNQPQHF. This chain uses TRBV18 with TRBJ1-5; D gene ambiguous. The CDR3 is made up of 14 amino acids. The germline gives CDR1 KGHSH, CDR2 LQKENI. Trimming removed 3 bases at V and 0 bases at J, with 6 bases between.

This clone was detected a few times. One end of the junction does not line up with germline, which may come from a read error. The V call is TRBV6-6, the J call TRBJ2-7; 8 nucleotides align to TRBD2. Germline loops: CDR1 MNHNY, CDR2 SVGAGI (reference sequence). The CDR3 has 15 residues. This chain's CDR3 is CASSDSGLDAGEQYF. The CDR3, as DNA: TGTGCCAGCAGTGACTCGGGACTAGACGCAGGCGAGCAGTACTTC.

The chain uses TRBV14 and TRBJ1-4; D unclear. This CDR3 region has 16 residues. Trimming cost V 4 bases and J 1 base, with 13 bases left between them. Germline V gene sequence: CDR1 SGHDN, CDR2 FVKESK. The CDR3 protein is CASSPARGGTNEKLFF. CDR3 nucleotides: TGTGCCAGCAGCCCCGCCCGTGGAGGAACTAATGAAAAACTGTTTTTT.

The chain joins TRBV10-2 to TRBJ1-4, with 8 bases that match TRBD1. Per germline, CDR1 WSHSY and CDR2 SAAADI. This CDR3 has 16 amino acids. Trimming removed 6 bases from V and 4 bases from J; junction bases left unmatched: 10. CDR3 bases: TGCGCCAGCAGGACCCTGACAGGGGACCTTAATGAAAAACTGTTTTTT. This codes for CASRTLTGDLNEKLFF.

This clone was seen only once. The chain joins TRBV7-7 to TRBJ1-1; D is undetermined. The CDR3 contains 13 residues. V lost 5 bases, J lost 4 bases, and 11 bases lay in between. Germline V CDR1 and CDR2: SSHAT, FNYEAQ (reference sequence). The CDR3 reads CASSPFEGTEAFF. In DNA, the CDR3 is TGTGCCAGCAGCCCGTTTGAGGGCACTGAAGCTTTCTTT.

The J gene is TRBJ2-3, the V gene TRBV4-3, with TRBD2 matching 16 bases. CDR1 and CDR2 (germline): LGHNA, YSLEER. This CDR3 is 18 amino acids long. V shed 3 bases and J 6 bases; nucleotides not matched to a gene: 9. The CDR3: CASSQSGTSGGARDTQYF. Here the CDR3 DNA reads TGCGCCAGCAGCCAGTCCGGGACTAGCGGGGGGGCAAGGGATACGCAGTATTTT.